The rows below give T cell receptor beta chains drawn from one sample of a study of T-cell reconstitution after alpha-beta-depleted transplantation in children. Using its own MiXCR run on the PCR reads, TCRdb lists one record per CDR3 protein. The sample has some 520,000 distinct CDR3 sequences; around a third are singletons. The sample was PBMCs from the stem cell graft donor, taken from the stem cell graft. These receptors all stem from a human donor who donated a stem cell graft to a child with aplastic anemia. The CDR3 runs from the conserved cysteine through the conserved F or W. D genes are given only for firm matches. Expanded clones are given a class, and other clones once, few, many or no size at all.

D: NA; size: NA; V: TRBV20-1; CDR3: CSARDWGASTDTQYF
D: NA; size: NA; V: TRBV27; CDR3: CASTLGAPSGANVLTF
D: NA; size: NA; V: TRBV24-1; CDR3: CAAGSLANSFPGELFF
D: TRBD2; size: NA; V: TRBV7-9; CDR3: CASSLSGTTYF
D: TRBD1; size: NA; V: TRBV5-6; CDR3: CASSGDRDGANVLTF
D: NA; size: NA; V: TRBV19; CDR3: CASSIDWAAQSGNTEAFF
D: NA; size: few; V: TRBV19; CDR3: CASSITFTGVDEQYF
D: TRBD2; size: NA; V: TRBV12-3/TRBV12-4; CDR3: CASSFRLAGINEQYF
D: NA; size: once; V: TRBV9; CDR3: CASTKGGGGPNYGYTF
D: NA; size: NA; V: TRBV27; CDR3: CASSELAPRGELFF
D: NA; size: few; V: TRBV12-3/TRBV12-4; CDR3: CASSLVAPRGDTQYF
D: NA; size: few; V: TRBV7-8; CDR3: CASSLATGTNTEAFF
D: NA; size: NA; V: TRBV18; CDR3: CASSPEPLRGQYF
D: TRBD1; size: NA; V: TRBV28; CDR3: CASSAGGSNYGYTF
D: NA; size: few; V: TRBV29-1; CDR3: CSVEVRAAVTEAFF
D: TRBD1; size: many; V: TRBV6-5; CDR3: CASRRTGDSNQPQHF
D: NA; size: NA; V: TRBV25-1; CDR3: CASSEGGQGPEKLFF
D: NA; size: NA; V: TRBV20-1; CDR3: CSAIAVGGQDTNYGYTF
D: NA; size: few; V: TRBV29-1; CDR3: CSVVGGLDQPQHF
D: NA; size: NA; V: TRBV7-9; CDR3: CASSSSIEAFF
D: TRBD2; size: few; V: TRBV12-3/TRBV12-4; CDR3: CASSPLTSGGTDTQYF
D: NA; size: NA; V: TRBV14; CDR3: CASSQDRTPDEQFF
D: TRBD2; size: NA; V: TRBV6-2/TRBV6-3; CDR3: CASSAPGLAFEQYF
D: NA; size: NA; V: TRBV29-1; CDR3: CSVEIGLPGPQGTQYF
D: NA; size: few; V: TRBV6-1; CDR3: CASTEGGVGGQETQYF
D: TRBD1; size: NA; V: TRBV6-1; CDR3: CASRDDRGSYNEQFF
D: NA; size: few; V: TRBV7-2; CDR3: CASSAMGNEQFF